This T cell receptor (beta chain) was observed in a study of cytomegalovirus exposure and HLA in healthy donors. Study-level results: The study recorded over 150 TCR beta chains that were cytomegalovirus-associated.

Produced via immunoSEQ multiplex PCR; TCRdb's table is partial and in-frame only. The table has roughly 56,000 clones, roughly nine tenths seen once. V was clipped by 5 bases and J by 1 base; unmatched bases: 3. CDR3 size: 14 residues. Germline loops: CDR1 LNHDA, CDR2 SQIVND (reference sequence). Regarding this clone: No antigen is known for it.

The receptor was derived from a woman between 25 and 40 years old in good health and CMV-seronegative. The V call is TRBV19, the J call TRBJ2-5; 8 bases align to TRBD2. Sequenced input: PBMCs. The CDR3 protein is CASSLTSGQETQYF. The CDR3 DNA follows: TGTGCCAGTAGTCTTACTAGCGGCCAAGAGACCCAGTACTTC.